These 14 T cell receptor beta chains were sequenced from one sample in a study of cytomegalovirus exposure and HLA in healthy donors (dated by TCRdb to about 2017). Library prep was done by the immunoSEQ multiplex PCR assay. For the multiplex PCR, a mixture combining 60 forward primers for TCR Vbeta segments and 13 reverse primers for TCR Jbeta segments was used. The table comes from immuneACCESS by way of TCRdb, which keeps in-frame sequences with V and J called. Part of the clones is missing from these tables; in studies checked, under half for an unresolved V gene and the rest for unknown reasons. The table for this sample lists roughly 100,000 clones; around 85% of them were counted only once. The ten largest account for approximately 7.2% of the sample. Specimen: PBMCs. Receptors were obtained from a man aged 25-45 years in good health and CMV-seropositive.

A remark on this clone: A read error may produce the germline difference seen at one junction end. The V gene is TRBV7-7, the J gene TRBJ2-7; the match to TRBD2 covers 9 bases. This CDR3 spans 15 amino acids. Germline V gene lookup returns CDR1 SSHAT and CDR2 FNYEAQ (reference sequence). CDR3 nucleotide sequence: TGTGCTAGCAGCTTAGCAGCGGGGGGTCGGAACGAGCAGTACTTC. Protein: CASSLAAGGRNEQYF. The complete variable domain, with remaining parts taken from reference TRBV7-7 and TRBJ2-7, reads GAGVSQSPRYKVTKRGQDVTLRCDPISSHATLYWYQQALGQGPEFLTYFNYEAQPDKSGLPSDRFSAERPEGSISTLTIQRTEQRDSAMYRCASSLAAGGRNEQYFGPGTRLTVT.

The V call is TRBV7-9, the J call TRBJ2-7; no reliable D call. Germline V lookup: CDR1 SEHNR, CDR2 FQNEAQ (reference sequence). The CDR3 totals 15 residues. Trimming cost V 2 bases and J 3 bases, with 14 bases left between them. The chain's CDR3 is CASSLSHSINYEQYF. CDR3 sequence (DNA): TGTGCCAGCAGCTTATCACACAGTATCAACTACGAGCAGTACTTC.

V usage is TRBV7-6 and J usage is TRBJ1-2, with a tentative D call TRBD1 (5 bases). There are 13 residues in the CDR3. Trimming took off 5 bases at V and 1 base at J, with 8 bases between the two ends. Germline V gene data show CDR1 as SGHVS and CDR2 as FNYEAQ. CDR3 sequence (DNA): TGTGCCAGCAGCCGAGACAGTAACTATGGCTACACCTTC. Its translation: CASSRDSNYGYTF.

The chain joins TRBV7-9 to TRBJ2-2; 8 nucleotides line up with TRBD1. The germline V gene encodes CDR1 SEHNR and CDR2 FQNEAQ (reference sequence). V gave up 5 bases and J gave up 4 bases; unmatched junction bases: 6. This CDR3 is built from 15 residues. The CDR3 region has the DNA TGTGCCAGCAGCCCCCGGACAGGGCGCACCGGGGAGCTGTTTTTT. Encoded protein: CASSPRTGRTGELFF. Based on the CDR3 plus reference TRBV7-9 and TRBJ2-2, the full variable domain is DTGVSQNPRHKITKRGQNVTFRCDPISEHNRLYWYRQTLGQGPEFLTYFQNEAQLEKSRLLSDRFSAERPKGSFSTLEIQRTEQGDSAMYLCASSPRTGRTGELFFGEGSRLTVL.

The sample holds a few counts of this clone. The gene calls are TRBV28 and TRBJ2-5, with D tentatively TRBD1 (6 bases). This CDR3 contains 13 residues. CDR1 is MDHEN, CDR2 SYDVKM, per germline. With 6 bases removed from V and 2 bases from J, the gap between germline ends came to 10 bases. The CDR3 loop is CASRPQGQETQYF. Written as DNA, the CDR3 is TGTGCCAGCAGGCCACAGGGTCAAGAGACCCAGTACTTC.

The rearrangement joins TRBV7-2 to TRBJ2-5; 9 nucleotides line up with TRBD2. Trimming took 7 bases from V and 5 from J; bases not matched to a gene: 11. The germline V gene encodes CDR1 SGHTA and CDR2 FQGNSA. The CDR3 is made up of 15 amino acids. The CDR3 spells CASNLGSGGSETQYF. The CDR3 DNA is TGTGCCAGCAATCTGGGTAGCGGGGGTAGCGAGACCCAGTACTTC.

This chain connects TRBV4-1 to TRBJ2-3; maybe TRBD2 (5 bases). The CDR3 totals 14 residues. V lost 2 bases, J lost 8 bases, and 14 bases lay in between. The germline gives CDR1 MGHRA, CDR2 YSYEKL. This CDR3 reads CASSQPREGGTQYF. The CDR3 bases are TGCGCCAGCAGCCAACCCCGAGAGGGCGGTACGCAGTATTTT.

The table lists this clone with a count of one. The gene calls are TRBV19 and TRBJ1-5, with a possible D match to TRBD1 (5 bases). V was trimmed by 3 bases and J by 7 bases, leaving 16 bases between them. CDR3 length equals 15 residues. Germline CDR1 LNHDA, CDR2 SQIVND (reference sequence). The CDR3 here is CASSMGPGPAQPQHF. The DNA for the CDR3 is TGTGCCAGTAGTATGGGGCCAGGACCAGCGCAGCCCCAGCATTTT.

This chain uses TRBV4-2 with TRBJ1-3, with 11 bases fitting TRBD1. Germline V gives CDR1 LGHNA, CDR2 YNFKEQ. The ends lost 0 bases at V and 6 bases at J; junction bases unmatched: 4. The CDR3 contains 16 residues. This chain's CDR3 is CASSQERGQGENTIYF. Written as DNA, the CDR3 is TGTGCCAGCAGCCAAGAAAGGGGACAGGGGGAAAACACCATATATTTT.

This clone was observed a handful of times. This chain links TRBV27 with TRBJ2-2, with no clear D. Between the trimmed V and J ends, which lost 6 bases and 3 bases, there was a span of 17 bases. Germline loops: CDR1 MNHEY, CDR2 SMNVEV (reference sequence). The CDR3 spans 16 residues. This CDR3 is CASSLENPRYTGELFF. CDR3 bases: TGTGCCAGCAGCCTAGAGAACCCCCGTTACACCGGGGAGCTGTTTTTT.

This clone came up a few times. J is TRBJ1-5 and V is TRBV2; 9 nucleotides match TRBD1. The CDR3 loop spans 14 amino acids. Germline assignment: CDR1 SNHLY and CDR2 FYNNEI. With V trimmed by 4 bases and J by 4 bases, 2 bases remained unmatched. CDR3 bases: TGTGCCAGCAGTGCCGGGACAGGGAATCAGCCCCAGCATTTT. Amino acid sequence: CASSAGTGNQPQHF.

This clone has only a few counts. Other DNA sequences of this sample code for an identical CDR3. V is TRBV4-2 and J is TRBJ2-5, with 9 bases identical to TRBD2. This CDR3 region has 15 residues. In germline, CDR1 is LGHNA, CDR2 YNFKEQ. V shed 0 bases, J shed 1 base, and the junction held 0 bases outside the gene matches. CDR3 DNA: TGTGCCAGCAGCCAAGAGCGGGGGGGCCAAGAGACCCAGTACTTC. This encodes CASSQERGGQETQYF.

The V gene is TRBV6-4, the J gene TRBJ2-1; 10 bases are shared with TRBD2. CDR1 and CDR2 (germline): MRHNA, SNTAGT. With 3 bases clipped from V and 4 bases from J, the junction kept 6 bases outside the gene matches. The length of the CDR3 is 16 residues. The CDR3 coding sequence is TGTGCCAGCAGTGAATCAGCGGGGGGGCCTTACAATGAGCAGTTCTTC. Its protein product is CASSESAGGPYNEQFF.

This chain links TRBV15 with TRBJ2-7; perhaps TRBD2 as D (5 bases). Trimming shortened V by 3 bases and J by 3 bases, and 12 bases separated the two germline ends. In germline, CDR1 is LNHNV, CDR2 YYDKDF (reference sequence). This CDR3 region has 14 residues. The CDR3 here is CATSRDGGNYEQYF. The CDR3 nucleotides are TGTGCCACCAGCAGGGACGGAGGAAACTACGAGCAGTACTTC. Filled out from reference TRBV15 and TRBJ2-7, the complete variable domain reads DAMVIQNPRYQVTQFGKPVTLSCSQTLNHNVMYWYQQKSSQAPKLLFHYYDKDFNNEADTPDNFQSRRPNTSFCFLDIRSPGLGDTAMYLCATSRDGGNYEQYFGPGTRLTVT.